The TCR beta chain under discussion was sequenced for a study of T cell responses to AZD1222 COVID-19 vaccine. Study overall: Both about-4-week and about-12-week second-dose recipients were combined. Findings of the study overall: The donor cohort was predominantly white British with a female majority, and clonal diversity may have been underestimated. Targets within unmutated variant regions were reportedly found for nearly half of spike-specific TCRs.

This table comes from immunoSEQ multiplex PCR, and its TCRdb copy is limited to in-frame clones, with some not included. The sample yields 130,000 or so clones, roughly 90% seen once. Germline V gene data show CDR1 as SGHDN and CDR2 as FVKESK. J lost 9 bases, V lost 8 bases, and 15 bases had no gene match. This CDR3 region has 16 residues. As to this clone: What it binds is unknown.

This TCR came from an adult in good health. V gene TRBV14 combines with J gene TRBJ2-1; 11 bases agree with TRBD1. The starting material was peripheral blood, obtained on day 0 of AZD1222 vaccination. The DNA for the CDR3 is TGTGCCAGCGATCTCACCGGGACAGGGGGTGGCGGTGAGCAGTTCTTC. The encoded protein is CASDLTGTGGGGEQFF. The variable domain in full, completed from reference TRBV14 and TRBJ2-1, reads EAGVTQFPSHSVIEKGQTVTLRCDPISGHDNLYWYRRVMGKEIKFLLHFVKESKQDESGMPNNRFLAERTGGTYSTLKVQPAELEDSGVYFCASDLTGTGGGGEQFFGPGTRLTVL.